This T cell receptor (beta chain) was profiled in a study of PD-1 blockade in mismatch repair-deficient tumors. Study observations and caveats: Tumor-resident clones, often undetectable pretreatment in blood, expanded then contracted after pembrolizumab.

V lost 3 bases, J lost 5 bases, and 7 bases stayed unmatched. The germline gives CDR1 MNHEY, CDR2 SMNVEV (reference sequence). CDR3 size: 16 residues. The data were produced by immunoSEQ multiplex PCR, yet TCRdb's version contains in-frame clones alone and is incomplete. The sample carries some 120,000 clones, 88% recorded once. Regarding this clone: Its antigen is as yet unknown.

Every patient had mismatch repair deficiency by PCR or immunohistochemistry. The TCR-sequenced patients were a few responders to pembrolizumab. V usage is TRBV27 and J usage is TRBJ2-3, with 11 positions matching TRBD2. The sequence was obtained from an adult with mismatch repair-deficient cancer. Here the sequenced sample was peripheral blood, taken approximately 72 weeks after starting pembrolizumab. CDR3 amino acids: CASSLTSGTLGDTQYF. Here the CDR3 DNA reads TGTGCCAGCAGTTTGACTAGCGGGACCCTCGGAGATACGCAGTATTTT.